A selection of T cell receptor beta chains follows, all from one sample in a study of T-cell memory formation after mild COVID-19. In TCRdb, the 5' RACE reads were re-called with MiXCR into one record per CDR3 protein. Here the sample spans 400,000 to 550,000 distinct CDR3 sequences, roughly 25% being singletons. Sequencing was carried out using PBMCs or a T cell subset sorted from them (not recorded which). The source is an adult woman who had mild COVID-19 (a few samples of this study predate the infection). Cell type and time point are not known. Both conserved end residues are part of each CDR3. D genes are given only for firm matches. Size tells how often a clone was seen (once, few, many) or the class of an expanded clone, and some rows leave it out.

NA | NA | TRBJ2-7 | TRBV5-1 | 15 | CASSLEVTASYEQYF | TGCGCCAGCAGCTTGGAAGTGACAGCCTCCTACGAGCAGTACTTC
TRBD2 | NA | TRBJ2-1 | TRBV12-3/TRBV12-4 | 13 | CARRREWYNEQFF | TGTGCCCGTCGGCGGGAGTGGTACAATGAGCAGTTCTTC
NA | NA | TRBJ2-3 | TRBV25-1 | 15 | CASSESRGLTDTQYF | TGTGCCAGCAGTGAATCGAGGGGACTCACAGATACGCAGTATTTT
NA | NA | TRBJ1-6 | TRBV7-8 | 13 | CASTLSPDSPLHF | TGTGCCAGCACCCTTAGTCCCGATTCACCCCTCCACTTT
NA | few | TRBJ1-1 | TRBV6-1 | 15 | CASSPGTQRNTEAFF | TGTGCCAGCAGTCCCGGGACGCAGAGGAACACTGAAGCTTTCTTT
NA | NA | TRBJ2-1 | TRBV7-9 | 15 | CASTNGPSGDNEQFF | TGTGCCAGCACCAACGGACCGTCCGGTGACAATGAGCAGTTCTTC
NA | few | TRBJ2-3 | TRBV10-3 | 14 | CAIREDRHTDTQYF | TGTGCCATCAGAGAAGACAGACACACAGATACGCAGTATTTT
NA | NA | TRBJ2-3 | TRBV6-1 | 12 | CASSETGKFQYF | TGTGCCAGCAGTGAAACAGGGAAATTCCAGTATTTT
NA | NA | TRBJ1-1 | TRBV20-1 | 13 | CSAGSGGELEAFF | TGCAGTGCAGGTTCCGGGGGTGAACTTGAAGCTTTCTTT
TRBD1 | NA | TRBJ2-7 | TRBV2 | 13 | CASTTGFRDEQYF | TGTGCCAGCACGACAGGGTTCAGGGACGAGCAGTACTTC
NA | NA | TRBJ2-7 | TRBV4-3 | 17 | CASSQEYTRVGSYEQYF | TGCGCCAGCAGCCAAGAGTATACAAGGGTGGGCTCCTACGAGCAGTACTTC
NA | NA | TRBJ1-1 | TRBV12-3/TRBV12-4 | 14 | CASSFRAMNTEAFF | TGTGCCAGCAGTTTTAGGGCCATGAACACTGAAGCTTTCTTT
TRBD1 | few | TRBJ2-7 | TRBV7-9 | 15 | CASSHIGTGSNEQYF | TGTGCCAGCAGCCATATCGGGACAGGGAGCAACGAGCAGTACTTC
NA | many | TRBJ2-7 | TRBV4-2 | 16 | CASSQDFGSGPYEQYF | TGTGCCAGCAGCCAAGATTTTGGTTCAGGCCCCTACGAGCAGTACTTC
TRBD2 | NA | TRBJ2-7 | TRBV27 | 15 | CASSLSTSGRYEQYF | TGTGCCAGCAGTTTAAGTACTAGCGGGAGATACGAGCAGTACTTC
NA | few | TRBJ2-7 | TRBV6-5 | 15 | CASSYSPGPNHEQYF | TGTGCCAGCAGTTACTCCCCAGGCCCGAACCACGAGCAGTACTTC
TRBD2 | NA | TRBJ2-5 | TRBV7-9 | 12 | CASTGGQETQYF | TGTGCCAGCACCGGGGGGCAAGAGACCCAGTACTTC
NA | few | TRBJ2-7 | TRBV5-4 | 18 | CASSVGWGKGSTTYEQYF | TGTGCCAGCAGCGTGGGTTGGGGAAAAGGCAGTACCACCTACGAGCAGTACTTC
NA | few | TRBJ2-2 | TRBV7-9 | 16 | CASSFYISLNTGELFF | TGTGCCAGCAGCTTTTATATCAGCTTGAACACCGGGGAGCTGTTTTTT
NA | NA | TRBJ2-5 | TRBV7-6 | 11 | CASRSGETQYF | TGTGCCAGCAGGTCTGGTGAGACCCAGTACTTC
NA | NA | TRBJ2-5 | TRBV2 | 13 | CASSGDSKETQYF | TGTGCCAGCAGTGGGGACTCGAAAGAGACCCAGTACTTC
NA | NA | TRBJ1-1 | TRBV5-1 | 15 | CASSPKGRLNTEAFF | TGCGCCAGCAGCCCAAAAGGACGGCTGAACACTGAAGCTTTCTTT
TRBD1 | NA | TRBJ2-7 | TRBV10-3 | 12 | CANGDRSYEQYF | TGTGCCAACGGGGACAGGTCCTACGAGCAGTACTTC
TRBD2 | few | TRBJ2-1 | TRBV15 | 16 | CATSNILAGSYNEQFF | TGTGCCACCAGCAACATACTAGCGGGATCGTACAATGAGCAGTTCTTC
NA | few | TRBJ2-2 | TRBV11-2 | 15 | CASSLGVTGSGELFF | TGTGCCAGCAGCTTAGGCGTGACTGGATCCGGGGAGCTGTTTTTT
NA | NA | TRBJ2-3 | TRBV15 | 15 | CATSREKARTDTQYF | TGTGCCACCAGCAGAGAAAAGGCCAGAACAGATACGCAGTATTTT
NA | NA | TRBJ2-7 | TRBV5-1 | 14 | CASMKTGGIYEQYF | TGCGCCAGCATGAAGACAGGAGGAATCTACGAGCAGTACTTC
TRBD1 | few | TRBJ2-3 | TRBV12-3/TRBV12-4 | 14 | CASRLTGVPDTQYF | TGTGCCAGCAGGCTAACAGGGGTTCCAGATACGCAGTATTTT
NA | NA | TRBJ2-5 | TRBV4-2 | 16 | CASSQDPRGPQETQYF | TGTGCCAGCAGCCAAGATCCGCGGGGGCCGCAAGAGACCCAGTACTTC
NA | many | TRBJ2-3 | TRBV7-6 | 14 | CASSLRTSTDTQYF | TGTGCCAGCAGCCTAAGGACTAGCACAGATACGCAGTATTTT
TRBD1 | NA | TRBJ1-2 | TRBV29-1 | 14 | CSVGDRGLNYGYTF | TGCAGCGTTGGGGACAGGGGCCTTAACTATGGCTACACCTTC
NA | NA | TRBJ2-3 | TRBV7-9 | 16 | CASSLEIGLSTDTQYF | TGTGCCAGCAGCTTAGAAATCGGCCTTTCCACAGATACGCAGTATTTT